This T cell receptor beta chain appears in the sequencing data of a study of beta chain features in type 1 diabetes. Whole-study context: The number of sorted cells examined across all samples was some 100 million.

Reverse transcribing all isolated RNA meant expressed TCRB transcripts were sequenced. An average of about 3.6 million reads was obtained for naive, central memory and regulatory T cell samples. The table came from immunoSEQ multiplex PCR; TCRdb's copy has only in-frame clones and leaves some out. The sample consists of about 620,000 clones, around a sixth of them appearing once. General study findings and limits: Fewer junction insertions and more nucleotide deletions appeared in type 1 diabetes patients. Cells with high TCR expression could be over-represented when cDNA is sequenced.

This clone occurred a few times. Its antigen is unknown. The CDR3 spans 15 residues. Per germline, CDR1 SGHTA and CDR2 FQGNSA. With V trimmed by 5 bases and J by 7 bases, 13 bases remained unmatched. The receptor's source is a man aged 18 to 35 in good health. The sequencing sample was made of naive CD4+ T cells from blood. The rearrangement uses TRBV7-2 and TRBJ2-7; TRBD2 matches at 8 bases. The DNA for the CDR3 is TGTGCCAGCAGCATACTGGCGGGGGGACGAGGGGAGCAGTACTTC. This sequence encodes CASSILAGGRGEQYF.